This T cell receptor beta chain derives from a study of memory CD4+ T cells and cytomegalovirus serostatus. The assay was immunoSEQ multiplex PCR, and TCRdb's table has in-frame clones only and misses some. The repertoire holds 35,000 to 50,000 clones, 60% to 85% seen once, with 0.55% to 0.6% in the top ten. Single viable CD3+CD4+CD8-CD45RO+ cells were sorted as the memory CD4+ T cells. Donors' CMV status reflects serum IgG against pp150, pp28, p38, p52. The sample consisted of memory CD4+ T cells from blood. This TCR came from an adult in good health and CMV-seronegative.

The CDR3 DNA sequence: TGTGCCAGCAGTTTCAGAGGGGCGGCTGAGCAGTACTTC. The encoded protein is CASSFRGAAEQYF. The chain joins TRBV28 to TRBJ2-7; D possibly uses TRBD1 or TRBD2 (5 bases each). The V gene lost 3 bases and the J gene lost 7 bases, with 13 bases spanning the gap. The germline V gene has CDR1 MDHEN and CDR2 SYDVKM. CDR3 size: 13 residues.